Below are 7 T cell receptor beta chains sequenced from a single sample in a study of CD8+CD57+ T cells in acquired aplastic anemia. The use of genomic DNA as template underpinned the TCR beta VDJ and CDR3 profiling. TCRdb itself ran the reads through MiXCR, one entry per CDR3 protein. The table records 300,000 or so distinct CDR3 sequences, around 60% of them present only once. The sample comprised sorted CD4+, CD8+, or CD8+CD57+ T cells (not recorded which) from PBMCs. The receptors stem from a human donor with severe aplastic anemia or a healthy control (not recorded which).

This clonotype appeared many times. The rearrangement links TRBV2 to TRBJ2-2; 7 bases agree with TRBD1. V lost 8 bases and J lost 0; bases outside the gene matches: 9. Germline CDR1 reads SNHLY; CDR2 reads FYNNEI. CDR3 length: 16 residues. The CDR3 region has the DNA TGTGCCAGCGACAGGGAGATAAACGCGAACACCGGGGAGCTGTTTTTT. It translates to CASDREINANTGELFF.

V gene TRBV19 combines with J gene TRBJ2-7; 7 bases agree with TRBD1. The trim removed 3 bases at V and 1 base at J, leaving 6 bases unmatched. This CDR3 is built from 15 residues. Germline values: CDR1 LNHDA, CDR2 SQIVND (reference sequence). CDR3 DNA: TGTGCCAGTAGTATCCCGGGACAGACTTCCTACGAGCAGTACTTC. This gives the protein CASSIPGQTSYEQYF.

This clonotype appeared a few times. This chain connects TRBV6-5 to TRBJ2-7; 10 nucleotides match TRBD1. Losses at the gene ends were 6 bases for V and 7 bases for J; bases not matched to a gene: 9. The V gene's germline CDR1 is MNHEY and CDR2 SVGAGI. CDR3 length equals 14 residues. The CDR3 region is CASRRATGGLEQYF. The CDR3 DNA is TGTGCCAGCAGACGAGCGACAGGGGGCCTTGAGCAGTACTTC.

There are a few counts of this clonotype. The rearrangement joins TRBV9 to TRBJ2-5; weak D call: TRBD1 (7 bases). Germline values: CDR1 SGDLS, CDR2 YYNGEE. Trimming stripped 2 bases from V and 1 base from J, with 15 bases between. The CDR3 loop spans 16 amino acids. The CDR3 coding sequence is TGTGCCAGCAGCGTCAATCCGGGGGACAGCCAAGAGACCCAGTACTTC. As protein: CASSVNPGDSQETQYF.

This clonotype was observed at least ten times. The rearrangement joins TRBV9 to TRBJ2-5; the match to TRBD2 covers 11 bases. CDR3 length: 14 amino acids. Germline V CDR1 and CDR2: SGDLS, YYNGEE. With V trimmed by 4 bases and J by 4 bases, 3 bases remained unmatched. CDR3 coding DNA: TGTGCCAGCAGCCCTGGACTAGCGGGAGAGACCCAGTACTTC. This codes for CASSPGLAGETQYF.

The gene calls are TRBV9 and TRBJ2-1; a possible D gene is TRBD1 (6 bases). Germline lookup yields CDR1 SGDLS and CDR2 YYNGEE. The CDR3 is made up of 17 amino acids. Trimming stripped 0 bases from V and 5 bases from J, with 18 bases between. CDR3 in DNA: TGTGCCAGCAGCGTAGGCATTAGCCAGGGGATGCACAATGAGCAGTTCTTC. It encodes CASSVGISQGMHNEQFF.

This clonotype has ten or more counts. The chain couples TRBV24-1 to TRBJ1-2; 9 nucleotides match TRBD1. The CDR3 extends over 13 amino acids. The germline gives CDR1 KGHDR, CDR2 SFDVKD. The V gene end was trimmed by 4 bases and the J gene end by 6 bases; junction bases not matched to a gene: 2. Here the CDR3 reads CATSDRTGDGYTF. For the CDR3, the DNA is TGTGCCACCAGTGACCGGACAGGGGATGGCTACACCTTC.